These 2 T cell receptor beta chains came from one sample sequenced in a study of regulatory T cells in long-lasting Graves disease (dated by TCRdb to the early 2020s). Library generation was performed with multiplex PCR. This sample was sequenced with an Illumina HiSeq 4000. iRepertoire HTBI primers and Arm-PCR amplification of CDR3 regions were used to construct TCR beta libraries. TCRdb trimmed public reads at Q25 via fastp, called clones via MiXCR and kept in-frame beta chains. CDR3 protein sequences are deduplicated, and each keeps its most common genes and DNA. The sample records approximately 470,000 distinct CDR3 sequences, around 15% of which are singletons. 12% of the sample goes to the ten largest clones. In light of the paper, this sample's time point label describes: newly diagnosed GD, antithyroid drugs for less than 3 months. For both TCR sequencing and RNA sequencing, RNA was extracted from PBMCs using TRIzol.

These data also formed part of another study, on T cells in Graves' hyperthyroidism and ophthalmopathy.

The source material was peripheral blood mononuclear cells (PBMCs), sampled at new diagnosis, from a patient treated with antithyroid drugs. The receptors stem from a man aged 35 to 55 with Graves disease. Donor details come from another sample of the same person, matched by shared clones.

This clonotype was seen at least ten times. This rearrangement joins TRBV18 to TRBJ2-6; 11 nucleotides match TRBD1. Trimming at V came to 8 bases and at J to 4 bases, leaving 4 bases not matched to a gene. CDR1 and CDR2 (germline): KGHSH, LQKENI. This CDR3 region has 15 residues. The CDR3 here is CASRGQGAGANVLTF. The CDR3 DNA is TGTGCCAGCAGAGGACAGGGGGCCGGGGCCAACGTCCTGACTTTC.

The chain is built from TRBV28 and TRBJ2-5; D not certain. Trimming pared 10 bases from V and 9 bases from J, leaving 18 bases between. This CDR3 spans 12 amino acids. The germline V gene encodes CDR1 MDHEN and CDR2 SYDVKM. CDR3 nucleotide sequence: TGTGCCACCTCGGACGGCCCTAGGGCCCAGTACTTC. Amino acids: CATSDGPRAQYF.